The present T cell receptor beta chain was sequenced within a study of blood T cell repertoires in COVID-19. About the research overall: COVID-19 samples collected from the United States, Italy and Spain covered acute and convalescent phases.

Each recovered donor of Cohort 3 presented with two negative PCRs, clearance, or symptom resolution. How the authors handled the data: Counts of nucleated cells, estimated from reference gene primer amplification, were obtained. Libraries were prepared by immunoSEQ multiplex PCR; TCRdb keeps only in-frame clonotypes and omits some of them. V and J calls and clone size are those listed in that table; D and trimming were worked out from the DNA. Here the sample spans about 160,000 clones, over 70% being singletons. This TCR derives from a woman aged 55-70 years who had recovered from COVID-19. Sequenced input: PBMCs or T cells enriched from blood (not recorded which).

CDR3 in amino acids: CSGGQGSYGYTF. Written as DNA, the CDR3 is TGCAGCGGCGGACAGGGGTCCTATGGCTACACCTTC. The rearrangement links TRBV29-1 to TRBJ1-2; the match to TRBD1 covers 9 bases. The length of the CDR3 is 12 residues. Germline V lookup: CDR1 SQVTM, CDR2 ANQGSEA. J lost 4 bases, V lost 7 bases, and 4 bases had no gene match.